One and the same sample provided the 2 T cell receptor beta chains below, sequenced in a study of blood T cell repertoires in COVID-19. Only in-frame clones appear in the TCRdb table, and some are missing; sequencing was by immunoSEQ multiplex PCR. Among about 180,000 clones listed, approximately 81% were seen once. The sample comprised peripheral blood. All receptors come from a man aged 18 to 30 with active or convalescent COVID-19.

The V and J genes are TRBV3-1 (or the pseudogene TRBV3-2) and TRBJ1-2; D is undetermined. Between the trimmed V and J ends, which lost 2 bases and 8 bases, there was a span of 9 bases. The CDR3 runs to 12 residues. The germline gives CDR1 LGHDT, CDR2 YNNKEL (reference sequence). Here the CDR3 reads CASSQYGEGYTF. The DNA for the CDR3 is TGTGCCAGCAGCCAATACGGGGAAGGCTACACCTTC.

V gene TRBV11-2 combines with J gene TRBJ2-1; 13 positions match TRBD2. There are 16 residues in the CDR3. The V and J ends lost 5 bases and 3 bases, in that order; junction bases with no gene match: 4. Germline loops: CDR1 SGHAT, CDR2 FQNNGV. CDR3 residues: CASSPGLAGYYNEQFF. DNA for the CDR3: TGTGCCAGCAGCCCGGGACTAGCGGGGTACTACAATGAGCAGTTCTTC. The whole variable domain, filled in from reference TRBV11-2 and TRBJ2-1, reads EAGVAQSPRYKIIEKRQSVAFWCNPISGHATLYWYQQILGQGPKLLIQFQNNGVVDDSQLPKDRFSAERLKGVDSTLKIQPAKLEDSAVYLCASSPGLAGYYNEQFFGPGTRLTVL.